This T cell receptor (beta chain) is from a study of T cell responses to AZD1222 COVID-19 vaccine. V trimming: 1 base; J trimming: 3 bases; junction bases outside the gene matches: 5. The CDR3 runs to 18 residues. Germline CDR1 reads LGHNA; CDR2 reads YNFKEQ. Comment on this clone: What it binds is not known.

Using immunoSEQ multiplex PCR, the repertoire was profiled, and TCRdb retains in-frame clones only, with some absent. The table shows about 170,000 clones, with more than 90% occurring only once. General study findings and limits: Seropositive status at baseline applied to only six AZD1222 recipients.

This sequence was found in an adult in good health. The chain uses TRBV4-2 and TRBJ2-5, with TRBD2 matching over 16 bases. Specimen: peripheral blood, collected on day 0 of AZD1222 vaccination. The CDR3 here is CASSQASGTSGREETQYF. DNA for the CDR3: TGTGCCAGCAGCCAAGCCTCCGGGACTAGCGGGAGGGAAGAGACCCAGTACTTC.